This TCR beta chain derives from a study of cytomegalovirus exposure and HLA in healthy donors. This CDR3 region has 14 residues. CDR1 SQVTM and CDR2 ANQGSEA come from the germline V gene. V shed 5 bases, J shed 4 bases, and the junction held 8 bases outside the gene matches. Details on this clone: The target antigen is unknown.

60 Vbeta and 13 Jbeta primers were used in PCR. Here immunoSEQ multiplex PCR was the method, and the copy in TCRdb shows in-frame clones only, minus some. The table includes more than 110,000 clones, roughly 83% detected once. The study, taken as a whole, reports: Donor immune exposure was known only as CMV serostatus.

The TCR sequence derives from a female donor in good health and CMV-seronegative. The chain links TRBV29-1 to TRBJ2-1; 7 positions agree with TRBD1. The sample consisted of PBMCs. CDR3 nucleotides: TGCAGCGTTCACCGGGACAGCCCTTACAATGAGCAGTTCTTC. Protein product: CSVHRDSPYNEQFF.